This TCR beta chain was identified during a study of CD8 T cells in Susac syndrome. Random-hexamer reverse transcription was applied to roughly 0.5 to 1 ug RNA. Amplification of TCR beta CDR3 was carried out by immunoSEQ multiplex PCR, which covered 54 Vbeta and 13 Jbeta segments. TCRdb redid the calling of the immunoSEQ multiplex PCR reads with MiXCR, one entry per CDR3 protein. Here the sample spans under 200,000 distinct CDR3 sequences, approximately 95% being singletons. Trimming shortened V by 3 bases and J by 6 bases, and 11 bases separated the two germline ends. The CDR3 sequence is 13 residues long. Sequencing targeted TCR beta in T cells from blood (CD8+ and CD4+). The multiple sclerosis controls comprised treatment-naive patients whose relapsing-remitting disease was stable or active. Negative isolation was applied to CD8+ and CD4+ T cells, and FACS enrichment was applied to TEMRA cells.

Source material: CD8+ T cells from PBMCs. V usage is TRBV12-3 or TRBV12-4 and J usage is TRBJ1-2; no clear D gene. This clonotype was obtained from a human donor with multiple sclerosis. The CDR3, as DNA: TGTGCCAGCAGTTTGTCAGAGGGTGATGGCTACACCTTC. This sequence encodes CASSLSEGDGYTF.